This TCR beta chain is drawn from a study of blood T cell repertoires in COVID-19 (dated by TCRdb to 2020 to 2022). In the study overall: Collaborator samples came from the United States, Italy and Spain and covered acute and convalescent phases of COVID-19. The material from the prospective study consisted of cDNA or gDNA derived from T cells, B-cell-depleted T cells, or PBMCs. Deeply sampled blood TCRbeta repertoires from subjects exposed to, actively infected with, or recovered from COVID-19 were included in the dataset. The repertoires were released in a freely available public database meant as a resource for research on the immune response to SARS-CoV-2. The samples were drawn from the first 160 participants of the ongoing ImmuneRACE study and from some 1,300 subjects provided by 6 global collaborators. A de-identified subject ID, COVID-19 status, age in years and sex were almost always included in the sample metadata. Where available, HLA class I and class II types were taken from metadata supplied by the sample provider and were not determined by assay-based typing.

The germline V gene (reference sequence) specifies MNHEY as CDR1 and SMNVEV as CDR2. V sheds 2 bases and J sheds 5 bases, leaving 18 bases between their ends. From its cysteine to its phenylalanine, the CDR3 spans 16 amino acids. The entry retains the CDR3 DNA only, 48 bases that are in frame from base 1. As concerns this clone: The antigen it recognizes is unknown. No base qualities exist here, and no much larger clone lies one base off it.

The study at large found these results: Clinical and demographic metadata were provided uncurated, with the amount varying by source and participant.

Enrolling through a virtual design, the prospective study's participants ranged in age from about 18 to 100 years and lived across roughly 24 United States geographic areas. In the prospective study, cohorts were assigned on the basis of participant-reported clinical history obtained from a screening survey and a study questionnaire. Exposed participants were defined as having been in contact with someone with a PCR-confirmed or clinician-diagnosed COVID-19 case within 2 weeks of study entry. Each participant in the prospective study had whole blood, serum and a nasopharyngeal or oropharyngeal swab collected by mobile phlebotomists. Prospective study participants could optionally give additional blood draws and questionnaires over an approximately two-month period. Prospective study blood samples were shipped either frozen or at room temperature before DNA extraction. The immunoSEQ Assay, a bias-controlled multiplex PCR, was used to amplify TCRbeta CDR3 regions from genomic DNA. Per the authors' processing: Nucleated cell counts per sample were estimated from amplification of reference gene primers within the assay. To quantify the absolute abundance of each unique TCRbeta CDR3 rearrangement, sequence reads were collapsed and filtered. For each sample, productive Simpson clonality was calculated by taking the square root of Simpson's diversity index across productive rearrangements. Not all clones reach the TCRdb copy of this immuneACCESS table, which keeps in-frame sequences only. Checked studies attribute under half of the gap to unresolved V genes and leave the rest unexplained. For V, J and clone size, that table is used; D and trimming come from the DNA. For this sample the table gives around 170,000 clones, of which roughly 80% were detected only once. The top ten constitute approximately 15% of the sample.

Input material: PBMCs or T cells enriched from blood (not recorded which). The chain joins TRBV27 to TRBJ1-1; no D gene call is confident. The TCR originated in a man in his fifties or sixties who had been exposed to COVID-19. The CDR3 reads as follows: CASSLMYRGRGTEAFF. At the DNA level, the sequence is TGTGCCAGCAGTTTAATGTATCGGGGTCGGGGAACTGAAGCTTTCTTT.